This T cell receptor beta chain was recorded in a study of control samples from healthy donors and cancer patients. The table came from immunoSEQ multiplex PCR; TCRdb's copy has only in-frame clones and leaves some out. The table shows 100,000 to 150,000 clones, with about 95% occurring only once. The CDR3 runs 15 residues. The germline V and J ends were trimmed by 4 bases and 4 bases, with 17 bases remaining between them. The germline CDR1 and CDR2 sequences are SGHRS and YFSETQ. This TCR came from a man under 40 in good health. The V call is TRBV5-1, the J call TRBJ2-5; D is ambiguous. Sequencing input: blood. CDR3 DNA: TGCGCCAGCAGCCCTGGCGTCTACACCCGAGAGACCCAGTACTTC. It is translated as CASSPGVYTRETQYF.